The T cell receptor (beta chain) described here comes from a study of OX40 agonist ivuxolimab in advanced cancers. About the research overall: Eligibility admitted prior anti-PD-1, anti-PD-L1 or anti-CTLA-4 therapy; about 40% had some.

CDR1 and CDR2 from the germline V gene are SEHNR and FQNEAQ (reference sequence). The V gene lost 2 bases and the J gene lost 0 bases, with 17 bases spanning the gap. The CDR3 is 18 amino acids. Repertoires were generated with immunoSEQ multiplex PCR, while TCRdb's copy carries only in-frame clones and drops some. The sample has about 42,000 clones; around 91% are singletons. Drawing of blood for sampling happened at baseline, at cycle 4 day 1, and at cycle 7 day 1. This TCR was sampled from an adult with an advanced solid tumor such as melanoma, head and neck, liver or kidney cancer. The rearrangement links TRBV7-9 to TRBJ1-3; D remains unclear. The source was CD4+ or CD8+ T cells sorted from blood, collected in a trial of the OX40 agonist ivuxolimab. The chain's CDR3 is CASSLRYAQTSSGNTIYF. For the CDR3, the DNA is TGTGCCAGCAGCTTAAGGTACGCACAGACCAGCTCTGGAAACACCATATATTTT.